Below are 11 T cell receptor beta chains sequenced from a single sample in a study of neurological immune-mediated disorders. TCRdb analysed the 5' RACE reads with MiXCR anew, one entry per CDR3 protein. The sample holds some 16,000 distinct CDR3 sequences, approximately 10% seen once. The sample consisted of CD8+ T cells from blood. These receptors all come from a man between 45 and 60 years old in good health.

This clonotype was seen repeatedly, ten times or more. The V and J genes are TRBV15 and TRBJ2-6; no definite D call. Trimming pared 1 base from V and 1 base from J, leaving 5 bases between. The CDR3 totals 15 residues. Germline V lookup: CDR1 LNHNV, CDR2 YYDKDF (reference sequence). Written as DNA, the CDR3 is TGTGCCACCAGCAGAGTCATTTCTGGGGCCAACGTCCTGACTTTC. Its protein is CATSRVISGANVLTF.

This clonotype has at least ten counts. The chain employs TRBV11-2 and TRBJ2-1; 8 bases match TRBD2. V was clipped by 3 bases and J by 6 bases; unmatched bases: 7. Germline CDR1 and CDR2: SGHAT and FQNNGV. The CDR3 length is 15 residues. CDR3 DNA: TGTGCCAGCAGCTTCTCCCCGGGAGGGCTCAATGAGCAGTTCTTC. Translation: CASSFSPGGLNEQFF.

This clonotype was detected ten times or more. CDR3 in DNA: TGTGCCAGCGCGACCTACGAGCAGTACTTC. Its translation is CASATYEQYF. This chain uses TRBV28 with TRBJ2-7; D is unclear. With 8 bases removed from V and 2 bases from J, the gap between germline ends came to 4 bases. Germline values: CDR1 MDHEN, CDR2 SYDVKM. The CDR3 totals 10 residues.

This clonotype came up many times. V and J are TRBV20-1 and TRBJ2-1, with 16 bases that match TRBD2. CDR3 length: 15 residues. V was clipped by 4 bases and J by 12 bases; unmatched bases: 9. The germline V gene has CDR1 DFQATT and CDR2 SNEGSKA (reference sequence). The DNA for the CDR3 is TGCAGTGCTAAAGGGACTAGCGGGAGGGCCTTTGGGCAGTTCTTC. Residues: CSAKGTSGRAFGQFF.

There are many counts of this clonotype. The chain couples TRBV12-3 or TRBV12-4 to TRBJ2-7, with D possibly being TRBD1 or TRBD2 (5 bases each). Trimming cost V 8 bases and J 6 bases, with 20 bases left between them. The CDR3 is 14 amino acids. For the CDR3, the DNA is TGTGCCAGCTCTACAACCCGGGGACCGGGCGAGCAGTACTTC. It is translated as CASSTTRGPGEQYF.

In its sample, this clonotype was seen many times. The J gene is TRBJ2-1, the V gene TRBV7-9, with TRBD2 matching over 7 bases. J lost 1 base, V lost 5 bases, and 5 bases had no gene match. Germline loops: CDR1 SEHNR, CDR2 FQNEAQ (reference sequence). The CDR3 length is 15 residues. The CDR3, as DNA: TGTGCCAGCAGCCCCCCCGGGGGGTCCTACAATGAGCAGTTCTTC. Translating it yields CASSPPGGSYNEQFF.

Ten or more counts support this clonotype. The V gene is TRBV5-1, the J gene TRBJ2-7; no firm D call. The V end lost 3 bases, the J end lost 3 bases, and 7 bases lay between the germline ends. The germline V gene has CDR1 SGHRS and CDR2 YFSETQ. There are 12 residues in the CDR3. As DNA, the CDR3 is TGCGCCAGCAGCTATGACATCTACGAGCAGTACTTC. Its protein product is CASSYDIYEQYF.

Only one count was recorded for this clonotype. This chain connects TRBV10-3 to TRBJ2-1, with a possible D match to TRBD2 (6 bases). The CDR3 length is 13 residues. V shed 0 bases and J shed 7 bases, with 7 bases lying between them. Germline V gives CDR1 ENHRY, CDR2 SYGVKD. The CDR3 nucleotides are TGTGCCATCAGTGAGTCGGGGGGAAATGAGCAGTTCTTC. Translated: CAISESGGNEQFF.

This clonotype has ten or more counts. J is TRBJ2-3 and V is TRBV4-3; TRBD2 matches 12 bases. Germline lookup yields CDR1 LGHNA and CDR2 YSLEER. The CDR3 runs to 18 residues. Trimming removed 1 base from V and 2 bases from J; junction bases left unmatched: 7. The CDR3 nucleotides are TGCGCCAGCAGCCAAGTAGGACTAGCGGGAACAAACACAGATACGCAGTATTTT. Translating it yields CASSQVGLAGTNTDTQYF.

This clonotype was recorded at least ten times. This chain joins TRBV5-4 and TRBJ2-1; D may be TRBD2 (6 bases). Deletions cut 4 bases from V and 10 bases from J, with 12 bases between. The CDR3 contains 12 residues. Germline V lookup: CDR1 SGHNT, CDR2 YYREEE (reference sequence). Written as DNA, the CDR3 is TGTGCCAGCAGCACACTGGGGGGAGAGCAGTTCTTC. Encoded protein: CASSTLGGEQFF.

There are many counts of this clonotype. The CDR3 region is CSAAPRDRVNNEQFF. For the CDR3, the DNA is TGCAGTGCTGCCCCCCGGGACAGGGTCAACAATGAGCAGTTCTTC. The rearrangement uses TRBV20-1 and TRBJ2-1, with 9 bases fitting TRBD1. Trimming at V came to 5 bases and at J to 5 bases, leaving 10 bases not matched to a gene. CDR3 length: 15 residues. Germline V lookup: CDR1 DFQATT, CDR2 SNEGSKA (reference sequence).